The clone carrying this T cell receptor beta chain occurred once. With 1 base clipped from V and 4 bases from J, the junction kept 10 bases outside the gene matches. This CDR3 contains 18 residues. Germline V gene data show CDR1 as MGHRA and CDR2 as YSYEKL. Blood libraries mostly used roughly 520 ng genomic DNA, six replicates each. Data came from immunoSEQ multiplex PCR; TCRdb stores just in-frame clones and leaves some out. The sample includes more than 12,000 clones, roughly 74% seen only once; the top ten take roughly 2.9%. The time point was: after neoadjuvant nivolumab, at surgical resection. The data were obtained in a study of neoadjuvant anti-PD-1 for oral cavity cancer.

The sequence derives from a person aged 35 to 85 with oral cavity squamous cell carcinoma. This chain connects TRBV4-1 to TRBJ2-3, with TRBD2 identical over 11 bases. Sequenced here: PBMCs, sampled after nivolumab (anti-PD-1) treatment. Here the CDR3 DNA reads TGCGCCAGCAGCCAAGGTAGAGGCACTAGCGGGAGTTCAGATACGCAGTATTTT. Translation gives CASSQGRGTSGSSDTQYF.